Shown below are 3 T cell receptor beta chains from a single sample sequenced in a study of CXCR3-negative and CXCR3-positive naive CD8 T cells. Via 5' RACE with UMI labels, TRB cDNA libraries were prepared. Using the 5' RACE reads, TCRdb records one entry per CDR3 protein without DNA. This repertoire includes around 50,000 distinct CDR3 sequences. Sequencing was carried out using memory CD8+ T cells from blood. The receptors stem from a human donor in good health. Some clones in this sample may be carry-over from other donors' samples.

The CDR3: CASSLTPGQGGQPQHF. The chain links TRBV27 to TRBJ1-5; TCRdb names TRBD1, which stays unverified in the absence of DNA. Per the germline V gene, CDR1 is MNHEY and CDR2 is SMNVEV (reference sequence). The CDR3 has 16 residues.

CDR3: CASSPMSGEVVEQFF. The chain carries TRBV11-1 and TRBJ2-1; TCRdb's D call of TRBD1 is untestable without DNA. The CDR3 is 15 amino acids. Germline V gene lookup returns CDR1 SGHAT and CDR2 FQDESV (reference sequence).

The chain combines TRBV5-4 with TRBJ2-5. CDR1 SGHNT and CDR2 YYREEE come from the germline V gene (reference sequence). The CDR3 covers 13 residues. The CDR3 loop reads CASSATSSETQYF.